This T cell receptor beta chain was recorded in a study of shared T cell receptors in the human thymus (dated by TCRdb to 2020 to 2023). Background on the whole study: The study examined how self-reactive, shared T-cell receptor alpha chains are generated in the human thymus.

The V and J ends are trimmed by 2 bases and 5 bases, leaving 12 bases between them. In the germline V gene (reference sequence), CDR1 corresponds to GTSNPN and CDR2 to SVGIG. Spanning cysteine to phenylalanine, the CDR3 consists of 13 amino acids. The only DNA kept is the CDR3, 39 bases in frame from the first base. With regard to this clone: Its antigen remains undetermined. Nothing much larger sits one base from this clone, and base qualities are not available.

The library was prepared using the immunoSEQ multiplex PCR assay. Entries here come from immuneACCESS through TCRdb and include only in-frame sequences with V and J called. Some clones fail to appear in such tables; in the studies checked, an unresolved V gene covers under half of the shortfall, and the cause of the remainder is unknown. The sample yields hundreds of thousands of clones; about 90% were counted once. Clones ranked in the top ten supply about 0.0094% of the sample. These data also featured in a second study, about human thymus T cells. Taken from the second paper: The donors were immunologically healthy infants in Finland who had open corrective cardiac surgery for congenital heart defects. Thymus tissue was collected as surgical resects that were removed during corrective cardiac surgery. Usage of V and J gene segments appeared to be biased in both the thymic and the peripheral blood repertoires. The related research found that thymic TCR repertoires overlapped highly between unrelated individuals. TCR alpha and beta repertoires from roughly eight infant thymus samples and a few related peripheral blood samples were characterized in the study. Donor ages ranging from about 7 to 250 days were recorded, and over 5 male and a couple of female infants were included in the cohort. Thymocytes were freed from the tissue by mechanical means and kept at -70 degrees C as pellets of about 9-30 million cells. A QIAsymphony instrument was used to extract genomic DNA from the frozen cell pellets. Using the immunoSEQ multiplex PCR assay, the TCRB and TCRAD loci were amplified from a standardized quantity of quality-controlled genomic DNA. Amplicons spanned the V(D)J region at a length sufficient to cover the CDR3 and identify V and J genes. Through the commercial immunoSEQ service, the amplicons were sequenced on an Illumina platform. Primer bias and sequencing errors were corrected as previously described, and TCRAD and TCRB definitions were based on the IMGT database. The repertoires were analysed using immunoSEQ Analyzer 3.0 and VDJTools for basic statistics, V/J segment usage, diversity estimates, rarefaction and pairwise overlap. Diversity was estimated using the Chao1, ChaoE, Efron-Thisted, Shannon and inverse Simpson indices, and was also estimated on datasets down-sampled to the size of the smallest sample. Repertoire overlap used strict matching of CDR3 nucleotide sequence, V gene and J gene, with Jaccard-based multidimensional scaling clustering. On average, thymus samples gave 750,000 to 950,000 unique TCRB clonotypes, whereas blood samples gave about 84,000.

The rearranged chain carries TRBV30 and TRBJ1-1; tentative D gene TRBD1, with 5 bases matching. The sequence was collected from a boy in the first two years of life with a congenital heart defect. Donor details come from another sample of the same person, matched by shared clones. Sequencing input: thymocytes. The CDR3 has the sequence CAWSPGVWTEAFF. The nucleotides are TGTGCCTGGAGTCCGGGGGTATGGACTGAAGCTTTCTTT.